A selection of T cell receptor beta chains follows, all from one sample in a study of T cell repertoires in cytomegalovirus infection. For these receptors, no antigen is known. One entry per CDR3 protein results from TCRdb running MiXCR on the reads. This table holds 100,000 to 150,000 distinct CDR3 sequences, about 31% found once. The sequencing here drew on CD8+ T cells from cultured PBMCs, taken from culture after CMV antigen stimulation. The receptors were sampled from a human donor in good health (CMV status not recorded). Some clones in this sample may be carry-over from other donors' samples. The CDR3 runs from the conserved cysteine through the conserved F or W. A D gene is named only where the DNA matches it firmly. Part of the rows lack a size; the others show once, few, many or a class for expanded clones.

v_gene	j_gene	d_gene	abundance	CDR3aa	CDR3nt
TRBV25-1	TRBJ1-6	NA	NA	CASSDYFPRDKIRSPLHF	TGTGCCAGCAGTGATTATTTCCCCCGGGACAAAATTCGATCACCCCTCCACTTT
TRBV6-5	TRBJ2-2	TRBD1	NA	CASSPGTVETGELFF	TGTGCCAGCAGCCCCGGGACAGTTGAAACCGGGGAGCTGTTTTTT
TRBV7-8	TRBJ2-3	NA	few	CASSLSYSTDTQYF	TGTGCCAGCAGCCTAAGTTACAGCACAGATACGCAGTATTTT
TRBV7-9	TRBJ1-1	NA	few	CASIPFKVGDTEAFF	TGTGCCAGCATCCCATTTAAGGTGGGAGACACTGAAGCTTTCTTT
TRBV11-2	TRBJ2-1	TRBD2	few	CASSLILAGAHEQFF	TGTGCCAGCAGCTTAATTCTAGCGGGGGCGCATGAGCAGTTCTTC
TRBV6-2/TRBV6-3	TRBJ1-3	TRBD1	NA	CASSGRDRGTSGNTIYF	TGTGCCAGCAGTGGGAGAGACAGGGGTACCTCTGGAAACACCATATATTTT
TRBV4-3	TRBJ1-2	NA	many	CASSQDWRGGYGYTF	TGCGCCAGCAGCCAAGATTGGAGGGGGGGCTATGGCTACACCTTC
TRBV7-8	TRBJ2-7	TRBD2	NA	CASSLGPSGEWEQYF	TGTGCCAGCAGCTTAGGTCCTAGCGGGGAATGGGAGCAGTACTTC
TRBV7-3	TRBJ1-1	NA	NA	CASSLIPVDEGWTEAFF	TGTGCCAGCAGCTTAATTCCAGTAGACGAGGGTTGGACTGAAGCTTTCTTT
TRBV25-1	TRBJ1-1	TRBD1	NA	CASSPDREVSEAFF	TGTGCCAGCAGCCCAGACAGGGAGGTTTCTGAAGCTTTCTTT
TRBV11-2	TRBJ2-1	TRBD2	many	CASSTGLAGLSSYNEQFF	TGTGCCAGCAGCACCGGACTAGCGGGGCTAAGCTCCTACAATGAGCAGTTCTTC
TRBV7-9	TRBJ2-3	NA	few	CASSPPGGTDTQYF	TGTGCCAGCAGCCCGCCGGGCGGGACAGATACGCAGTATTTT
TRBV6-5	TRBJ1-6	NA	few	CASSYSEYGGRSPLHF	TGTGCCAGCAGTTACTCTGAGTACGGGGGCCGCTCACCCCTCCACTTT
TRBV11-3	TRBJ2-1	TRBD2	few	CASSLPGRVHEQFF	TGTGCCAGCAGCTTACCAGGGAGGGTCCATGAGCAGTTCTTC
TRBV7-2	TRBJ2-3	NA	NA	CASSLAHGTDTQYF	TGTGCCAGCAGCTTAGCCCATGGCACAGATACGCAGTATTTT
TRBV29-1	TRBJ2-7	TRBD1	NA	CSVEDEPGQGPYEQYF	TGCAGCGTTGAAGATGAGCCGGGACAGGGCCCCTACGAGCAGTACTTC
TRBV7-2	TRBJ2-1	NA	many	CASSFLADPYNEQFF	TGTGCCAGCAGTTTCCTAGCCGATCCCTACAATGAGCAGTTCTTC
TRBV7-6	TRBJ2-3	TRBD1	NA	CASSWRGGSEDTQYF	TGTGCCAGCAGCTGGAGAGGGGGCAGTGAAGATACGCAGTATTTT
TRBV20-1	TRBJ1-1	NA	NA	CSAEASYTEAFF	TGCAGTGCCGAAGCATCATACACTGAAGCTTTCTTT
TRBV28	TRBJ1-1	NA	NA	CASSFFESTEAFF	TGTGCCAGCAGTTTTTTCGAAAGCACTGAAGCTTTCTTT
TRBV25-1	TRBJ1-5	NA	once	CASSPRGRGESYDESGSNQPQHF	TGTGCCAGCAGCCCGAGGGGACGGGGGGAATCCTACGACGAAAGTGGAAGCAATCAGCCCCAGCATTTT
TRBV5-6	TRBJ1-2	TRBD1	NA	CASSPGQGDYGYTF	TGTGCCAGCAGCCCCGGACAGGGGGACTATGGCTACACCTTC
TRBV19	TRBJ1-5	NA	NA	CASSNRDGGNQPQHF	TGTGCCAGTAGTAACCGGGACGGTGGCAATCAGCCCCAGCATTTT
TRBV10-3	TRBJ2-3	NA	few	CAISERATQPIASTDTQYF	TGTGCCATCAGTGAGAGGGCTACCCAACCGATAGCTAGCACAGATACGCAGTATTTT
TRBV27	TRBJ2-3	TRBD2	NA	CASSPTMGGGTDTQYF	TGTGCCAGCAGTCCGACCATGGGGGGGGGCACAGATACGCAGTATTTT
TRBV7-9	TRBJ2-7	NA	many	CASSFTGYEQYF	TGTGCCAGCAGCTTTACAGGGTACGAGCAGTACTTC
TRBV7-6	TRBJ2-3	NA	NA	CASSTVELDTQYF	TGTGCCAGCAGCACCGTAGAGCTTGATACGCAGTATTTT
TRBV27	TRBJ1-6	TRBD1	NA	CASSPGTGGASLHF	TGTGCCAGCAGTCCCGGGACAGGGGGTGCCTCTCTCCACTTT
TRBV7-9	TRBJ2-3	TRBD2	once	CASSLVQLFLAGATDTQYF	TGTGCCAGCAGCTTAGTGCAACTGTTTCTAGCGGGGGCCACAGATACGCAGTATTTT
TRBV10-3	TRBJ2-2	NA	NA	CAISRDKTFTGELFF	TGTGCCATCAGCCGGGACAAGACCTTCACCGGGGAGCTGTTTTTT
TRBV11-2	TRBJ1-4	NA	few	CASSLGIFGRDEKLFF	TGTGCCAGCAGCTTAGGTATCTTCGGACGGGATGAAAAACTGTTTTTT
TRBV14	TRBJ2-1	NA	few	CASSQEKGLNYNEQFF	TGTGCCAGCAGCCAAGAAAAGGGGTTGAACTACAATGAGCAGTTCTTC